The 30 T cell receptor beta chains below all came from one sample that was sequenced in a study of blood T cell repertoires in COVID-19. This table comes from immunoSEQ multiplex PCR, and its TCRdb copy is limited to in-frame clones, with some not included. The table records fewer than 500,000 clones, over 65% of them present only once. The material sequenced was peripheral blood. All receptors derive from a human donor with acute or convalescent COVID-19. The donor label of this sample is uncertain.

The chain's CDR3 is CSASAAPGGQAKPYEQYF. In nucleotides, the CDR3 is TGCAGTGCTAGTGCCGCCCCGGGGGGACAGGCAAAACCCTACGAGCAGTACTTC. V gene TRBV20-1 combines with J gene TRBJ2-7; D might be TRBD1 (8 bases). Germline CDR1 is DFQATT and CDR2 is SNEGSKA (reference sequence). V lost 3 bases to trimming and J lost 2 bases, with 26 bases between them. The CDR3 spans 18 residues.

The chain employs TRBV27 and TRBJ2-2; no clear D gene. Trimming shortened V by 8 bases and J by 5 bases, and 9 bases separated the two germline ends. The CDR3 runs 12 residues. Germline V CDR1 and CDR2: MNHEY, SMNVEV (reference sequence). The CDR3 nucleotides are TGTGCCAGCCTGACAACAACCGGGGAGCTGTTTTTT. It specifies CASLTTTGELFF.

V usage is TRBV18 and J usage is TRBJ2-7; perhaps TRBD2 as D (6 bases). This CDR3 region has 17 residues. V was cut by 4 bases and J by 7 bases, with 26 bases left in between. Germline CDR1 is KGHSH and CDR2 is LQKENI. The CDR3 spells CASSRQSGGDFIGEQYF. CDR3 DNA: TGTGCCAGCTCACGCCAATCAGGAGGGGACTTTATCGGGGAGCAGTACTTC.

The rearrangement uses TRBV28 and TRBJ1-2, with 9 bases identical to TRBD1. Germline assignment: CDR1 MDHEN and CDR2 SYDVKM. The CDR3 sequence is 18 residues long. J was trimmed by 0 bases and V by 6 bases; bases with no gene match: 14. The CDR3 spells CASRIPLGQGISNYGYTF. In DNA, the CDR3 is TGTGCCAGCAGGATACCTTTGGGACAGGGTATCTCTAACTATGGCTACACCTTC.

The chain uses TRBV10-2 and TRBJ2-3, with 7 bases aligning to TRBD2. V was pared by 3 bases and J by 1 base, with 7 bases of the junction left unmatched. CDR3 length: 16 amino acids. Germline assignment: CDR1 WSHSY and CDR2 SAAADI. CDR3 sequence: CASSEWGGTGTDTQYF. In nucleotides, the CDR3 is TGCGCCAGCAGTGAATGGGGGGGAACGGGCACAGATACGCAGTATTTT.

The chain recombines TRBV27 with TRBJ1-5, with 7 bases fitting TRBD1. The CDR3 extends over 15 amino acids. The V gene end was trimmed by 3 bases and the J gene end by 0 bases; junction bases not matched to a gene: 2. Germline values: CDR1 MNHEY, CDR2 SMNVEV (reference sequence). CDR3 in amino acids: CASSLDRHSNQPQHF. CDR3 nucleotides: TGTGCCAGCAGTTTGGACAGGCATAGCAATCAGCCCCAGCATTTT.

J is TRBJ2-7 and V is TRBV4-2, with 8 bases lining up with TRBD1. V lost 1 base, J lost 1 base, and 6 bases stayed unmatched. The CDR3 has 16 residues. Germline V gene data show CDR1 as LGHNA and CDR2 as YNFKEQ. As DNA, the CDR3 is TGTGCCAGCAGCCAAGTCCGGGACAGGAGATCCTACGAGCAGTACTTC. It yields the protein CASSQVRDRRSYEQYF.

The chain is built from TRBV20-1 and TRBJ2-3, with a weak D call TRBD2 (5 bases). The germline CDR1 and CDR2 sequences are DFQATT and SNEGSKA (reference sequence). V lost 7 bases and J 6 bases, leaving 11 bases between the germline ends. The CDR3 is made up of 11 amino acids. CDR3 loop: CSVRRLDTQYF. The CDR3 coding sequence is TGCAGTGTTCGGAGGTTGGATACGCAGTATTTT.

In DNA form, the CDR3 reads TGTGCCAGCAGCCAATCCGGGACAGTAAAAGAGACCCAGTACTTC. Protein: CASSQSGTVKETQYF. The chain has TRBV3-1 (or the pseudogene TRBV3-2) and TRBJ2-5, with 7 bases aligning to TRBD1. CDR1 LGHDT and CDR2 YNNKEL come from the germline V gene (reference sequence). CDR3 length equals 15 residues. V was pared by 2 bases and J by 3 bases, with 6 bases of the junction left unmatched.

In its sample, this clone was seen once. The chain recombines TRBV15 with TRBJ1-1; D ambiguous. V lost 1 base, J lost 11 bases, and 11 bases lay in between. The CDR3 loop spans 12 amino acids. CDR1 and CDR2 from the germline V gene are LNHNV and YYDKDF (reference sequence). The CDR3 is CATSRVGTQAFF. The CDR3 nucleotides read TGTGCCACCAGCAGAGTTGGCACCCAGGCTTTCTTT. Variable domain in full (rest from reference TRBV15 and TRBJ1-1): DAMVIQNPRYQVTQFGKPVTLSCSQTLNHNVMYWYQQKSSQAPKLLFHYYDKDFNNEADTPDNFQSRRPNTSFCFLDIRSPGLGDTAMYLCATSRVGTQAFFGQGTRLTVV.

The V and J genes are TRBV5-1 and TRBJ1-1; 10 bases are shared with TRBD1. Trimming removed 4 bases from V and 4 bases from J; junction bases left unmatched: 10. CDR1 is SGHRS, CDR2 YFSETQ, per germline. The CDR3 spans 16 residues. The CDR3 sequence is CASSRKPGQGSTEAFF. CDR3 coding DNA: TGCGCCAGCAGCCGAAAACCGGGACAGGGGAGCACTGAAGCTTTCTTT.

The chain has TRBV5-1 and TRBJ2-2; the D gene is possibly TRBD2 (7 bases). The CDR3 runs 15 residues. Trimming shortened V by 5 bases and J by 4 bases, and 15 bases separated the two germline ends. Germline CDR1 SGHRS, CDR2 YFSETQ. CDR3 bases: TGCGCCAGCAGTCCCTCGGGGGGCCCCACCGGGGAGCTGTTTTTT. Its translation is CASSPSGGPTGELFF.

This chain joins TRBV7-2 and TRBJ2-7; 11 bases map to TRBD2. The V segment lost 3 bases and the J segment 6 bases; nucleotides outside the gene matches: 7. The length of the CDR3 is 15 residues. Germline V gives CDR1 SGHTA, CDR2 FQGNSA. The CDR3 reads CASSFLTSGDSEQYF. The CDR3 DNA reads TGTGCCAGCAGCTTTTTGACTAGCGGGGATAGCGAGCAGTACTTC.

The V and J genes are TRBV7-9 and TRBJ2-1; 7 nucleotides match TRBD2. V was pared by 5 bases and J by 0 bases, with 4 bases of the junction left unmatched. The V gene's germline CDR1 is SEHNR and CDR2 FQNEAQ (reference sequence). The CDR3 runs to 15 residues. DNA of the CDR3: TGTGCCAGCAGCGGTCGCGGGAGCTCCTACAATGAGCAGTTCTTC. Its translation is CASSGRGSSYNEQFF.

The rearrangement joins TRBV18 to TRBJ1-2; TRBD1 might be the D (5 bases). With 3 bases removed from V and 2 bases from J, the gap between germline ends came to 16 bases. The V gene's germline CDR1 is KGHSH and CDR2 LQKENI. CDR3 length: 16 amino acids. DNA of the CDR3: TGTGCCAGCTCACCTTCTAGGGGTGCAGGGAACTATGGCTACACCTTC. Protein: CASSPSRGAGNYGYTF.

V gene TRBV6-1 combines with J gene TRBJ2-7; no clear D gene. Germline assignment: CDR1 MNHNS and CDR2 SASEGT. CDR3 length: 14 amino acids. Trimming left V 2 bases short and J 0 bases short, with 8 bases between. CDR3 loop: CASSERGLSYEQYF. CDR3 bases: TGTGCCAGCAGTGAACGTGGGCTCTCCTACGAGCAGTACTTC.

V usage is TRBV6-2 or TRBV6-3 and J usage is TRBJ1-1; D not certain. Germline CDR1 reads MNHEY; CDR2 reads SVGEGT. The CDR3 is made up of 14 amino acids. V shed 2 bases and J shed 3 bases, with 10 bases lying between them. The CDR3 reads CASSYGGLDTEAFF. The CDR3 region has the DNA TGTGCCAGCAGTTACGGAGGACTGGACACTGAAGCTTTCTTT.

This rearrangement joins TRBV10-1 to TRBJ2-7; D uncertain. V lost 3 bases to trimming and J lost 9 bases, with 15 bases between them. CDR3 length: 13 residues. Germline CDR1 reads WNHNN; CDR2 reads SYGVQD (reference sequence). The CDR3 DNA follows: TGCGCCAGCAGTGATAAGTTTTCCTTCGGGCAGTACTTC. This translates into CASSDKFSFGQYF.

The chain combines TRBV19 with TRBJ1-5; 7 nucleotides line up with TRBD1. Germline trimming cut 7 bases from V and 6 bases from J; bases unmatched to any gene: 15. CDR1 is LNHDA, CDR2 SQIVND, per germline (reference sequence). The length of the CDR3 is 16 residues. CDR3 in amino acids: CASNPPGRTGGQPQHF. DNA of the CDR3: TGTGCCAGTAACCCCCCGGGGCGGACAGGAGGTCAGCCCCAGCATTTT.

This chain joins TRBV7-2 and TRBJ1-1; TRBD1 aligns across 7 bases. Per germline, CDR1 SGHTA and CDR2 FQGNSA. This CDR3 has 13 amino acids. Trimming at V came to 5 bases and at J to 10 bases, leaving 10 bases not matched to a gene. CDR3 sequence reads: CASSQDRALGAFF. Here the CDR3 DNA reads TGTGCCAGCAGCCAAGACAGGGCCCTTGGAGCTTTCTTT.

The chain couples TRBV28 to TRBJ2-5, with TRBD2 identical over 9 bases. The CDR3 runs to 15 residues. CDR1 and CDR2 from the germline V gene are MDHEN and SYDVKM. The V gene end was trimmed by 6 bases and the J gene end by 2 bases; junction bases not matched to a gene: 7. The CDR3 region is CASRTSGGPQETQYF. CDR3 in DNA: TGTGCCAGCAGGACGAGCGGGGGGCCACAAGAGACCCAGTACTTC.

The J gene is TRBJ1-1, the V gene TRBV18; 9 nucleotides match TRBD1. Germline lookup yields CDR1 KGHSH and CDR2 LQKENI. J lost 3 bases, V lost 0 bases, and 2 bases had no gene match. The CDR3 contains 15 residues. The CDR3 bases are TGTGCCAGCTCACCACCGGGACAGGGCGACACTGAAGCTTTCTTT. As protein: CASSPPGQGDTEAFF.

The chain is built from TRBV5-6 and TRBJ2-7, with TRBD2 matching over 8 bases. V gave up 0 bases and J gave up 2 bases; unmatched junction bases: 7. This CDR3 comprises 16 residues. Looked up from germline, CDR1 is SGHDT and CDR2 is YYEEEE. The CDR3 bases are TGTGCCAGCAGCTTGGAGGGACTAGTTTCGGCCTACGAGCAGTACTTC. Translation: CASSLEGLVSAYEQYF.

This chain uses TRBV14 with TRBJ2-1; TRBD2 might be the D (5 bases). Germline-derived CDR1 and CDR2 are SGHDN and FVKESK. CDR3 length: 14 residues. Trimming removed 0 bases from V and 9 bases from J, with 12 bases in between. The CDR3 loop reads CASSQDLRSGEQFF. The CDR3 DNA is TGTGCCAGCAGCCAAGATTTAAGGAGCGGTGAGCAGTTCTTC.

V gene TRBV5-1 combines with J gene TRBJ2-1; D may be TRBD1 (5 bases). CDR3 length: 14 amino acids. V lost 2 bases and J lost 5, with 11 bases in between. Germline CDR1 reads SGHRS; CDR2 reads YFSETQ. The CDR3 protein is CASSLSRTNNEQFF. The CDR3, as DNA: TGCGCCAGCAGCTTATCAAGGACAAACAATGAGCAGTTCTTC.

CDR3 sequence (DNA): TGTGCCAGCAGCTCCGGGGAGGGACAGGTGGAGACCCAGTACTTC. Amino acid sequence: CASSSGEGQVETQYF. The genes are TRBV11-2 and TRBJ2-5; possible D gene TRBD1, 8 bases. The CDR3 extends over 15 amino acids. The ends were cut back, 4 bases at V and 5 bases at J, with 17 bases in the middle. Germline values: CDR1 SGHAT, CDR2 FQNNGV.

The chain joins TRBV10-3 to TRBJ2-7; D remains ambiguous. Germline V gene sequence: CDR1 ENHRY, CDR2 SYGVKD. The CDR3 is 15 amino acids. With 3 bases removed from V and 0 bases from J, the gap between germline ends came to 12 bases. CDR3 amino acids: CAISDGPDSSYEQYF. The CDR3 region has the DNA TGTGCCATCAGTGATGGTCCCGATAGCTCCTACGAGCAGTACTTC.

The rearrangement links TRBV19 to TRBJ2-7; 10 nucleotides agree with TRBD1. Germline CDR1 and CDR2: LNHDA and SQIVND (reference sequence). With V trimmed by 3 bases and J by 7 bases, 6 bases remained unmatched. The CDR3 is made up of 14 amino acids. The CDR3, as DNA: TGTGCCAGTAGTATTTCTTGGACAGGGGGGGAGCAGTACTTC. Translation: CASSISWTGGEQYF. The entire variable domain, with the rest obtained from reference TRBV19 and TRBJ2-7, is as follows: DGGITQSPKYLFRKEGQNVTLSCEQNLNHDAMYWYRQDPGQGLRLIYYSQIVNDFQKGDIAEGYSVSREKKESFPLTVTSAQKNPTAFYLCASSISWTGGEQYFGPGTRLTVT.

The chain has TRBV5-1 and TRBJ2-1; tentatively, D is TRBD2 (6 bases). Germline values: CDR1 SGHRS, CDR2 YFSETQ. CDR3 length: 15 amino acids. Deletions cut 3 bases from V and 0 bases from J, with 10 bases between. The CDR3 here is CASSYDGGSYNEQFF. For the CDR3, the DNA is TGCGCCAGCAGCTATGACGGGGGCTCCTACAATGAGCAGTTCTTC.

The J gene is TRBJ2-1, the V gene TRBV6-5; 9 nucleotides line up with TRBD2. Germline-derived CDR1 and CDR2 are MNHEY and SVGAGI. The length of the CDR3 is 15 residues. The J segment lost 1 base and the V segment lost 6 bases, leaving 4 bases of the junction unmatched. The CDR3 sequence: CASSWREGSYNEQFF. In DNA, the CDR3 is TGTGCCAGCAGCTGGCGGGAGGGGTCCTACAATGAGCAGTTCTTC.